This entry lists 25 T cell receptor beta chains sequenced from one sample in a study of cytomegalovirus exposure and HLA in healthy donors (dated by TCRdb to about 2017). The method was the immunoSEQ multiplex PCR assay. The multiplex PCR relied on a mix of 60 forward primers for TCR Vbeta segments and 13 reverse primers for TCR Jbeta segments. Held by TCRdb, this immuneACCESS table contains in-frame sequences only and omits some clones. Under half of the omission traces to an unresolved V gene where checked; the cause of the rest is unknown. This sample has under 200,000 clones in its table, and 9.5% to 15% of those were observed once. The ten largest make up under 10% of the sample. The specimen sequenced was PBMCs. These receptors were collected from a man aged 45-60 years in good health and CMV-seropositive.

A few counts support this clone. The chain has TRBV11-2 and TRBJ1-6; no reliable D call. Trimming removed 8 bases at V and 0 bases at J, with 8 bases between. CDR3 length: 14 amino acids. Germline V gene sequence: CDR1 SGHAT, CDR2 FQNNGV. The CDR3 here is CASGEGSYNSPLHF. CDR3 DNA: TGTGCCAGCGGAGAAGGCTCCTATAATTCACCCCTCCACTTT.

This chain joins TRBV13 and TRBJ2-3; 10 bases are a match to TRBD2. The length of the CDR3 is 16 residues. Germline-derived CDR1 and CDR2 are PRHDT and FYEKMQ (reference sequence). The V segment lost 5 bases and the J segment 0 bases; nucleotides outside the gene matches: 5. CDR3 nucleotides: TGTGCCAGCAGCCCGTTGACTAGCGGGAGCACAGATACGCAGTATTTT. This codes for CASSPLTSGSTDTQYF.

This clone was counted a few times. CDR3 amino acids: CASSVGQGIGGTEAFF. The CDR3, as DNA: TGTGCCAGCAGCGTAGGACAGGGGATCGGTGGCACTGAAGCTTTCTTT. The chain employs TRBV9 and TRBJ1-1; 8 bases map to TRBD1. V lost 0 bases, J lost 4 bases, and 8 bases stayed unmatched. This CDR3 has 16 amino acids. Germline V gives CDR1 SGDLS, CDR2 YYNGEE.

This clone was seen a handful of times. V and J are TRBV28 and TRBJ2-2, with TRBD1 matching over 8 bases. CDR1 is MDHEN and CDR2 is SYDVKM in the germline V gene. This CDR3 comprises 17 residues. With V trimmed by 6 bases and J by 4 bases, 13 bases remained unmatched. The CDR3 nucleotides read TGTGCCAGCAGGAACTCCCGGGTCGGACAGGGCACCGGGGAGCTGTTTTTT. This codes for CASRNSRVGQGTGELFF. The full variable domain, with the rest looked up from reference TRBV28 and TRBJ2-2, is DVKVTQSSRYLVKRTGEKVFLECVQDMDHENMFWYRQDPGLGLRLIYFSYDVKMKEKGDIPEGYSVSREKKERFSLILESASTNQTSMYLCASRNSRVGQGTGELFFGEGSRLTVL.

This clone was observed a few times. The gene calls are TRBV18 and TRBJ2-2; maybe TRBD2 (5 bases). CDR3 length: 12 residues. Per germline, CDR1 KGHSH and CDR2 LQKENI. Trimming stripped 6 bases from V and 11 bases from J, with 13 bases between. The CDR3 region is CASSTQAGELFF. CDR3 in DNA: TGTGCCAGCTCGACTCAGGCGGGCGAGCTGTTTTTT.

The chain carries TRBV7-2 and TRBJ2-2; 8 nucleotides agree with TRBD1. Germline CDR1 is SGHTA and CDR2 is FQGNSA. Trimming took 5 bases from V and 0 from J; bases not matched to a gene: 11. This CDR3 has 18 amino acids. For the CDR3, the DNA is TGTGCCAGCAGCCTGGGGGCCAGGGGGCTAGCGAACACCGGGGAGCTGTTTTTT. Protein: CASSLGARGLANTGELFF.

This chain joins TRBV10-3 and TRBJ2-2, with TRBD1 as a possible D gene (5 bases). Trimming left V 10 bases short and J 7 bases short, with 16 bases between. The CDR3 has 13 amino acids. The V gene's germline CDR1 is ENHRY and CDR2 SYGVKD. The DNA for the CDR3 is TGTGCCACCCAGGGCCCAGATGGCGGGGAGCTGTTTTTT. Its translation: CATQGPDGGELFF.

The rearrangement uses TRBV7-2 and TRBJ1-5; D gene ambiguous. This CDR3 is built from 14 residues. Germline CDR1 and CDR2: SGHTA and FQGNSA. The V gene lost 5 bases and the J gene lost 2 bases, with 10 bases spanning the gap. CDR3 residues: CASSPVGGNQPQHF. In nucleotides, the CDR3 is TGTGCCAGCAGCCCAGTGGGAGGCAATCAGCCCCAGCATTTT.

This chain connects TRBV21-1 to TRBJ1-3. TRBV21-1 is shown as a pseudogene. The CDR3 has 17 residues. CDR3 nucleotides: TGTGCCAGCAGCAAAACTCCTTTTTATTTCTCTGGAAACACCATATATTTT. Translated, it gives CASSKTPFYFSGNTIYF.

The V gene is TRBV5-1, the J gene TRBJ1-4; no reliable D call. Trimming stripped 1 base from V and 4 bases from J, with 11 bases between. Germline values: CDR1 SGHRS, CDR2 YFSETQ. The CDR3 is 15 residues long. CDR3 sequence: CASSLSGLDNEKLFF. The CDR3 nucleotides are TGCGCCAGCAGCTTGAGTGGCCTAGATAATGAAAAACTGTTTTTT.

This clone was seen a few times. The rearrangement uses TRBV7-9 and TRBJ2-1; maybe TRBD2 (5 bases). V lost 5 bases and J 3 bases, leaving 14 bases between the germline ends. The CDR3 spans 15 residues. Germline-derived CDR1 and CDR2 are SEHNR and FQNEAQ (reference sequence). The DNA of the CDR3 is TGTGCCAGCAGCCCGCCGGGGATCCACTACAATGAGCAGTTCTTC. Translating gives CASSPPGIHYNEQFF.

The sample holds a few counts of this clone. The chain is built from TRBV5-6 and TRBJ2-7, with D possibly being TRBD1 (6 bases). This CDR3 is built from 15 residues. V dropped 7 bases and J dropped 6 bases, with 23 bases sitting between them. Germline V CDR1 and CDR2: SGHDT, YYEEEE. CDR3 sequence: CASLRRDNRRGEQYF. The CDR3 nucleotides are TGTGCCAGCCTTCGCCGGGACAACCGACGCGGCGAGCAGTACTTC.

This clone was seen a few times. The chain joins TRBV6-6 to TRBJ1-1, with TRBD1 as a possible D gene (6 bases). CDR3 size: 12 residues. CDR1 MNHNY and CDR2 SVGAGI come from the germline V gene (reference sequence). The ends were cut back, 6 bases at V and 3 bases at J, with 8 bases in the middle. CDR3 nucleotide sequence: TGTGCCAGCAGGGCAGGGGACACTGAAGCTTTCTTT. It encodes CASRAGDTEAFF.

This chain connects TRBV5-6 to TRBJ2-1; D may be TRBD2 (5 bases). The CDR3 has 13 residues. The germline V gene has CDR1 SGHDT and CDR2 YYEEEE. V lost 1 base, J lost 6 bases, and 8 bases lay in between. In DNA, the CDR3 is TGTGCCAGCAGCTTGCCGGGGTGCAATGAGCAGTTCTTC. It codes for CASSLPGCNEQFF.

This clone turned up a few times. CDR3 sequence: CSVVRDRGPDTQYF. Written as DNA, the CDR3 is TGCAGCGTCGTTCGGGACAGGGGACCAGATACGCAGTATTTT. The rearrangement links TRBV29-1 to TRBJ2-3, with 10 bases aligning to TRBD1. Per the germline V gene, CDR1 is SQVTM and CDR2 is ANQGSEA. This CDR3 spans 14 amino acids. Trimming cost V 6 bases and J 4 bases; bases outside gene matches: 7.

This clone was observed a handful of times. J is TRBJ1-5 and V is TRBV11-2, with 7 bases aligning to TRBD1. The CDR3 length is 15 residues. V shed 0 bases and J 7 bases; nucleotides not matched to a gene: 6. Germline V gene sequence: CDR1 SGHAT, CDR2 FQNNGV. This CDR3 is CASSLEGRGDQPQHF. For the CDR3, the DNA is TGTGCCAGCAGCTTAGAGGGCAGGGGGGACCAGCCCCAGCATTTT.

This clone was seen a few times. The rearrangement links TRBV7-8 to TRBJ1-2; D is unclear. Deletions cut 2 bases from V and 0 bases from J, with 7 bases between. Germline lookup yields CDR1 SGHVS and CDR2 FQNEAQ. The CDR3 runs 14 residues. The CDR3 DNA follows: TGTGCCAGCAGCTTAACCAGAACTAACTATGGCTACACCTTC. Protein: CASSLTRTNYGYTF.

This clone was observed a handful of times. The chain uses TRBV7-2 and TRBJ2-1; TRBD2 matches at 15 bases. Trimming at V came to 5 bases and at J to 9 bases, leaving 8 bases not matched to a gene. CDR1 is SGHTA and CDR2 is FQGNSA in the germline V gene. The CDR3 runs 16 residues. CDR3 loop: CASSKRTSGGAAEQFF. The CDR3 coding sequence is TGTGCCAGCAGCAAACGGACTAGCGGGGGGGCCGCTGAGCAGTTCTTC.

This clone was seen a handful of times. CDR3 amino acids: CASTLVSNTEAFF. The CDR3 bases are TGTGCCAGCACCCTCGTGTCGAACACTGAAGCTTTCTTT. This chain connects TRBV28 to TRBJ1-1; D gene uncertain. The CDR3 is 13 amino acids. CDR1 is MDHEN and CDR2 is SYDVKM in the germline V gene. The V gene lost 7 bases and the J gene lost 1 base, with 10 bases spanning the gap.

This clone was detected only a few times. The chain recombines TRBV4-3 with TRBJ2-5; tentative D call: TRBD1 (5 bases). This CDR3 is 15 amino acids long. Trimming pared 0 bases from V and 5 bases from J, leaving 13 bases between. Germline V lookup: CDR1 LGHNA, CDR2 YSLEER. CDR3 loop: CASSQDLLGVETQYF. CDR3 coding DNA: TGCGCCAGCAGCCAAGATCTTCTAGGGGTCGAGACCCAGTACTTC.

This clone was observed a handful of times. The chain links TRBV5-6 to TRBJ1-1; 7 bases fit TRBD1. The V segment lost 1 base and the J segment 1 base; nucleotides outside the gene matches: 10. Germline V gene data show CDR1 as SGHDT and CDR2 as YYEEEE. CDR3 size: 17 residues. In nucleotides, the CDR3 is TGTGCCAGCAGCTTGTGGGCGGGGACAGCCTCGAACACTGAAGCTTTCTTT. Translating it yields CASSLWAGTASNTEAFF.

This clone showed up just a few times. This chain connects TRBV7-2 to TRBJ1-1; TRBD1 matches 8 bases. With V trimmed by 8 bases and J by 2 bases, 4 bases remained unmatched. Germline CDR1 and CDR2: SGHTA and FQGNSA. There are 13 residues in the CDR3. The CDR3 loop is CASVGQANTEAFF. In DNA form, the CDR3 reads TGTGCCAGCGTGGGACAGGCTAACACTGAAGCTTTCTTT.

CDR3 nucleotides: TGTGCCTGGAGTACCAGACGGGCAACTAATGAAAAACTGTTTTTT. Its translation: CAWSTRRATNEKLFF. The genes are TRBV30 and TRBJ1-4; D unresolved. CDR3 length: 15 residues. V was shortened by 2 bases and J by 0 bases, with 10 bases between the two germline ends. Germline lookup yields CDR1 GTSNPN and CDR2 SVGIG (reference sequence).

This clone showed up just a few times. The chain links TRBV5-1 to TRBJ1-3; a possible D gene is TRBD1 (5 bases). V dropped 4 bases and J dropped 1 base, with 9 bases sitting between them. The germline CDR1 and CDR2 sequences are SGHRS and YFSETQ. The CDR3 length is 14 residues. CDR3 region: CASSQQESGNTIYF. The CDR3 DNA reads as TGCGCCAGCAGCCAACAGGAATCTGGAAACACCATATATTTT.

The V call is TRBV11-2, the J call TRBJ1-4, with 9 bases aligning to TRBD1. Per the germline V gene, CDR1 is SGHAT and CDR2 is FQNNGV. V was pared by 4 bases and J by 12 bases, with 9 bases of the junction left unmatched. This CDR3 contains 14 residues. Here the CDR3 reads CASSYGTGTLQLFF. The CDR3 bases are TGTGCCAGCAGCTACGGGACAGGGACTTTACAACTGTTTTTT.